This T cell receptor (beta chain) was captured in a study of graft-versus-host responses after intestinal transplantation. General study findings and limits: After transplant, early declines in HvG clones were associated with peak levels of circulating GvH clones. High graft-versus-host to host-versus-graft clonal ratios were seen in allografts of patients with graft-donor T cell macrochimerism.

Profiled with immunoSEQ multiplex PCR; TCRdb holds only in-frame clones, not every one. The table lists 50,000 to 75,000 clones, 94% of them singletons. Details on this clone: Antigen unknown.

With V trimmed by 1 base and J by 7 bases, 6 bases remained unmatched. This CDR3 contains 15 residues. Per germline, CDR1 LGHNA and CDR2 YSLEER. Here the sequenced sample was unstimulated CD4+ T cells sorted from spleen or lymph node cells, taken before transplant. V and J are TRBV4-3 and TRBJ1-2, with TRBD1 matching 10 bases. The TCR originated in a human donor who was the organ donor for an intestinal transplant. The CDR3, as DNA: TGCGCCAGCAGCCAAGTAACAGGACAGGGGGGTGGCTACACCTTC. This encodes CASSQVTGQGGGYTF.